The 20 T cell receptor beta chains presented below share a single source sample, sequenced in a study of radiation and T cells in renal cell carcinoma. Regarding time point: blood 4 weeks post-SBRT, at nephrectomy. Treatment indicated: 15 Gy SBRT to primary tumor, nephrectomy 4 weeks later. Generated by immunoSEQ multiplex PCR, the TCRdb table keeps only in-frame clones and is missing some. The repertoire holds fewer than 200,000 clones, roughly 90% seen once, with 11% in the top ten. Sequencing used blood, obtained from a patient whose treatment included radiotherapy and nephrectomy. These receptors came from a woman in her forties or fifties with renal cell carcinoma.

The chain uses TRBV5-8 and TRBJ1-6; D gene uncertain. The V end was cut by 0 bases, the J end by 6 bases, with 7 bases between. The CDR3 totals 14 residues. Germline CDR1 reads SGHTS; CDR2 reads YDEGEE. Here the CDR3 DNA reads TGTGCCAGCAGCTTGGACCAGCTTAATTCACCCCTCCACTTT. Amino acid sequence: CASSLDQLNSPLHF.

The V and J genes are TRBV29-1 and TRBJ1-2, with TRBD1 matching over 7 bases. This CDR3 comprises 13 residues. Germline V gives CDR1 SQVTM, CDR2 ANQGSEA. The V gene end was trimmed by 4 bases and the J gene end by 2 bases; junction bases not matched to a gene: 4. The CDR3 region is CSVGDSVNYGYTF. The DNA of the CDR3 is TGCAGCGTTGGGGACAGCGTCAACTATGGCTACACCTTC.

The chain employs TRBV19 and TRBJ2-2; D is perhaps TRBD1 or TRBD2 (6 bases each). Looked up from germline, CDR1 is LNHDA and CDR2 is SQIVND (reference sequence). The CDR3 has 13 residues. The CDR3 region is CATGALNTGELFF. In DNA form, the CDR3 reads TGTGCAACGGGGGCCTTGAACACCGGGGAGCTGTTTTTT.

This chain links TRBV7-2 with TRBJ2-7; D ambiguous. Per germline, CDR1 SGHTA and CDR2 FQGNSA. Trimming took off 5 bases at V and 1 base at J, with 9 bases between the two ends. The CDR3 contains 13 residues. In DNA form, the CDR3 reads TGTGCCAGCAGCCTACACCCATCCTACGAGCAGTACTTC. Translating it yields CASSLHPSYEQYF.

The V call is TRBV27, the J call TRBJ2-5; D is uncertain. V was trimmed by 5 bases and J by 2 bases, leaving 9 bases between them. This CDR3 spans 13 amino acids. CDR1 is MNHEY, CDR2 SMNVEV, per germline (reference sequence). CDR3 coding DNA: TGTGCCAGCAGTAGAGAGCGACAAGAGACCCAGTACTTC. Encoded protein: CASSRERQETQYF.

The rearrangement uses TRBV5-4 and TRBJ2-3; D gene unclear. From germline, CDR1 is SGHNT and CDR2 YYREEE (reference sequence). This CDR3 spans 15 amino acids. V lost 2 bases, J lost 0 bases, and 10 bases lay in between. For the CDR3, the DNA is TGTGCCAGCAGCTTAATCGGTCCCAGCACAGATACGCAGTATTTT. Encoded protein: CASSLIGPSTDTQYF.

The chain has TRBV13 and TRBJ1-1, with 7 bases identical to TRBD1. Germline V gene sequence: CDR1 PRHDT, CDR2 FYEKMQ (reference sequence). The CDR3 is made up of 14 amino acids. J lost 5 bases, V lost 5 bases, and 8 bases had no gene match. The CDR3 sequence is CASSVRQGFTEAFF. In DNA, the CDR3 is TGTGCCAGCAGCGTCAGACAGGGTTTTACTGAAGCTTTCTTT. Full variable domain (rest looked up from reference TRBV13 and TRBJ1-1): AAGVIQSPRHLIKEKRETATLKCYPIPRHDTVYWYQQGPGQDPQFLISFYEKMQSDKGSIPDRFSAQQFSDYHSELNMSSLELGDSALYFCASSVRQGFTEAFFGQGTRLTVV.

The chain has TRBV27 and TRBJ1-1, with D maybe TRBD1 (6 bases). The germline CDR1 and CDR2 sequences are MNHEY and SMNVEV (reference sequence). The CDR3 runs to 17 residues. Trimming took 3 bases from V and 1 from J, leaving 18 bases between them. CDR3 sequence (DNA): TGTGCCAGCAGTTTTGTTGACCACAGGGTTGAGAACACTGAAGCTTTCTTT. Amino acid sequence: CASSFVDHRVENTEAFF.

CDR3 in amino acids: CASSFVVMNTEAFF. DNA for the CDR3: TGTGCCAGCAGTTTTGTGGTAATGAACACTGAAGCTTTCTTT. This chain joins TRBV6-1 and TRBJ1-1; D is undetermined. Germline loops: CDR1 MNHNS, CDR2 SASEGT. The V and J ends lost 5 bases and 0 bases respectively, with 10 bases between them. The CDR3 spans 14 residues.

The chain joins TRBV7-3 to TRBJ1-2; D is possibly TRBD1 (6 bases). The CDR3 spans 14 residues. V was cut by 4 bases and J by 4 bases, with 13 bases left in between. CDR1 and CDR2 (germline): SGHTA, FQGTGA. The CDR3 reads CASSSRQAFYGYTF. In DNA, the CDR3 is TGTGCCAGCAGCTCCCGACAGGCCTTCTATGGCTACACCTTC.

The sample holds one count of this clone. J is TRBJ2-3 and V is TRBV5-1; 9 bases fit TRBD2. Trimming cost V 6 bases and J 3 bases; bases outside gene matches: 8. This CDR3 comprises 15 residues. Germline V gene data show CDR1 as SGHRS and CDR2 as YFSETQ. The chain's CDR3 is CASNLSGGSTDTQYF. The CDR3 bases are TGCGCCAGCAACCTGAGCGGGGGGTCTACAGATACGCAGTATTTT.

V and J are TRBV7-9 and TRBJ2-3; no clear D. CDR1 is SEHNR and CDR2 is FQNEAQ in the germline V gene (reference sequence). V was shortened by 5 bases and J by 6 bases, with 12 bases between the two germline ends. The CDR3 runs 13 residues. Written as DNA, the CDR3 is TGTGCCAGCAGCCAAGGGCGTTCGGATACGCAGTATTTT. The encoded protein is CASSQGRSDTQYF.

V usage is TRBV7-2 and J usage is TRBJ2-2, with 8 bases lining up with TRBD2. The trim removed 5 bases at V and 4 bases at J, leaving 6 bases unmatched. This CDR3 is built from 15 residues. CDR1 and CDR2 from the germline V gene are SGHTA and FQGNSA. CDR3 region: CASSLREGVTGELFF. Here the CDR3 DNA reads TGTGCCAGCAGCCTCCGGGAGGGCGTCACCGGGGAGCTGTTTTTT.

The chain is built from TRBV5-1 and TRBJ2-2, with D unclear. There are 15 residues in the CDR3. Germline CDR1 SGHRS, CDR2 YFSETQ. Trimming removed 6 bases from V and 1 base from J, with 13 bases in between. The CDR3 region is CASTRTYLNTGELFF. The DNA for the CDR3 is TGCGCCAGCACCCGGACGTATTTGAACACCGGGGAGCTGTTTTTT.

Only a few counts were recorded for this clone. J is TRBJ2-7 and V is TRBV7-9; maybe TRBD1 (7 bases). This CDR3 is built from 14 residues. From germline, CDR1 is SEHNR and CDR2 FQNEAQ (reference sequence). Trimming pared 3 bases from V and 4 bases from J, leaving 13 bases between. The CDR3 coding sequence is TGTGCCAGCAGCTTGGTCAGGGGGGCATACGAGCAGTACTTC. This encodes CASSLVRGAYEQYF.

This sequence joins TRBV6-6 and TRBJ2-2, with 9 bases matching TRBD1. After removal of 5 bases from V and 1 base from J, the junction contained 5 bases not matched to a gene. Germline lookup yields CDR1 MNHNY and CDR2 SVGAGI (reference sequence). The CDR3 consists of 16 residues. Here the CDR3 DNA reads TGTGCCAGCAGTCCACAGGGGGCATGGAACACCGGGGAGCTGTTTTTT. Amino acids: CASSPQGAWNTGELFF.

V gene TRBV15 combines with J gene TRBJ2-4; either TRBD1 or TRBD2 may supply D (5 bases each). The V end lost 0 bases, the J end lost 5 bases, and 11 bases lay between the germline ends. The CDR3 covers 15 residues. CDR1 and CDR2 from the germline V gene are LNHNV and YYDKDF (reference sequence). CDR3 bases: TGTGCCACCAGCAGAGATACGGGGCCCCAAAACATTCAGTACTTC. This sequence encodes CATSRDTGPQNIQYF.

The CDR3 nucleotides are TGTGCTAGTGGTTTGGCAAACAGGGTAGGCTCCTATAATTCACCCCTCCACTTT. Its protein is CASGLANRVGSYNSPLHF. V gene TRBV12-5 combines with J gene TRBJ1-6, with D maybe TRBD1 (6 bases). Trimming pared 1 base from V and 0 bases from J, leaving 13 bases between. CDR1 is LGHNT, CDR2 FRNRAP, per germline. The CDR3 length is 18 residues. The full variable domain, with the rest looked up from reference TRBV12-5 and TRBJ1-6, is DARVTQTPRHKVTEMGQEVTMRCQPILGHNTVFWYRQTMMQGLELLAYFRNRAPLDDSGMPKDRFSAEMPDATLATLKIQPSEPRDSAVYFCASGLANRVGSYNSPLHFGNGTRLTVT.

This sequence joins TRBV9 and TRBJ2-6, with D uncertain. The CDR3 is 16 amino acids. Germline V gives CDR1 SGDLS, CDR2 YYNGEE. Trimming removed 2 bases from V and 0 bases from J, with 9 bases in between. The CDR3 here is CASSVAGSSGANVLTF. In DNA, the CDR3 is TGTGCCAGCAGCGTGGCAGGTTCCTCTGGGGCCAACGTCCTGACTTTC.

This sequence joins TRBV6-1 and TRBJ2-3; D possibly matches TRBD1 or TRBD2 (5 bases each). This CDR3 spans 13 amino acids. CDR1 MNHNS and CDR2 SASEGT come from the germline V gene. V was clipped by 9 bases and J by 0 bases, with 10 bases between them. CDR3 bases: TGTGCCAGTCGGGGCTCTAGCACAGATACGCAGTATTTT. This sequence encodes CASRGSSTDTQYF.